Listed below are T cell receptor beta chains from one sample, sequenced in a study of follicular helper T cells after annual influenza vaccination. The table came from immunoSEQ multiplex PCR; TCRdb's copy has only in-frame clones and leaves some out. The table lists 27,000 or so clones, 80% to 90% of them singletons, with about 1.2% in the top ten. Sequenced here: CXCR5+ CD38- circulating T follicular helper cells from blood, sampled on the day of influenza vaccination. These receptors were obtained from an adult who received the influenza vaccine. Each CDR3 is given with its conserved first and last residue. D genes are given only for firm matches. Where a row states a size, it is once, few, many or the class of an expanded clone; other rows omit it.

d_gene: NA
v_gene: TRBV9
abundance: NA
j_gene: TRBJ2-2
CDR3nt: TGTGCCAGCAGCGTAGGCCCCGCGGGCGCCGGGGAGCTGTTTTTT
CDR3aa: CASSVGPAGAGELFF

d_gene: TRBD1
v_gene: TRBV10-3
abundance: NA
j_gene: TRBJ1-1
CDR3nt: TGTGCCGTCAACAGGGGGCTGGGTACTGAAGCTTTCTTT
CDR3aa: CAVNRGLGTEAFF

d_gene: NA
v_gene: TRBV6-1
abundance: NA
j_gene: TRBJ1-1
CDR3nt: TGTGCCAGCAGTGAAACAGCGGGAGGAGCTTTCTTT
CDR3aa: CASSETAGGAFF

d_gene: TRBD2
v_gene: TRBV11-2
abundance: NA
j_gene: TRBJ2-3
CDR3nt: TGTGCCAGCAGCTTAGATGGTGCGGGGGGGCAAGATACGCAGTATTTT
CDR3aa: CASSLDGAGGQDTQYF

d_gene: NA
v_gene: TRBV5-1
abundance: NA
j_gene: TRBJ1-1
CDR3nt: TGCGCCAGCAGCCCAACTGCCAGTTTTACGGGTACTGAAGCTTTCTTT
CDR3aa: CASSPTASFTGTEAFF

d_gene: TRBD2
v_gene: TRBV27
abundance: NA
j_gene: TRBJ2-5
CDR3nt: TGTGCCAGCAGTTGGCGGGAGGGAGAGACCCAGTACTTC
CDR3aa: CASSWREGETQYF

d_gene: TRBD2
v_gene: TRBV5-1
abundance: few
j_gene: TRBJ2-1
CDR3nt: TGCGCCAGCAGCGAAGCGGGAGAGGGTGTCAATGAGCAGTTCTTC
CDR3aa: CASSEAGEGVNEQFF

d_gene: TRBD1
v_gene: TRBV30
abundance: NA
j_gene: TRBJ1-1
CDR3nt: TGTGCCTGGAAGGGACAGGGGAACACTGAAGCTTTCTTT
CDR3aa: CAWKGQGNTEAFF

d_gene: TRBD1
v_gene: TRBV5-1
abundance: once
j_gene: TRBJ2-7
CDR3nt: TGCGCCAGCAGCCCACAACCGGGACAGGGCTACGAGCAGTACTTC
CDR3aa: CASSPQPGQGYEQYF

d_gene: TRBD1
v_gene: TRBV5-1
abundance: NA
j_gene: TRBJ2-7
CDR3nt: TGCGCCAGCAGCTTGTCCGGGACAGGGCCGTACGAGCAGTACTTC
CDR3aa: CASSLSGTGPYEQYF